This T cell receptor beta chain was sequenced during a study of T cell responses to AZD1222 COVID-19 vaccine. Study outcomes and limitations: Baseline serology detected seropositivity in only a handful of AZD1222 recipients.

Assay used: immunoSEQ multiplex PCR; TCRdb lists only in-frame clones, some missing. The sample has roughly 180,000 clones; around 93% are singletons. V was clipped by 4 bases and J by 5 bases, with 8 bases between them. Germline loops: CDR1 SNHLY, CDR2 FYNNEI. This CDR3 region has 12 residues. Remarks on this clone: What it recognizes is unknown.

The clonotype was recovered from an adult in good health. The sequencing here drew on peripheral blood, taken on day 0 of AZD1222 vaccination. The chain couples TRBV2 to TRBJ2-5; D possibly corresponds to TRBD1 (5 bases). The CDR3 here is CASSGQTETQYF. The DNA of the CDR3 is TGTGCCAGCAGTGGACAGACGGAGACCCAGTACTTC.